This T cell receptor (beta chain) derives from a study of blood T cell repertoires in COVID-19. For the study at large: Material from acute and convalescent COVID-19 was sourced from the United States, Italy and Spain. PBMCs, B-cell-depleted T cells, or T cells were the source of the cDNA or gDNA that made up the material.

Germline V gene data show CDR1 as SEHNR and CDR2 as FQNEAQ (reference sequence). V trimming: 2 bases; J trimming: 1 base; junction bases outside the gene matches: 15. The CDR3 spans 19 residues. In the original processing: Scientists estimated how many nucleated cells there were by amplifying reference gene primers. This table comes from immunoSEQ multiplex PCR, and its TCRdb copy is limited to in-frame clones, with some not included. The DNA gave D and trimming, while V, J and clone size come from that table. This sample carries about 50,000 clones, 90% of them seen once, and the ten largest clones take around 3.7%. This clone was seen only once.

The TCR originated in a human donor in a cohort sampled during active COVID-19. The rearrangement links TRBV7-9 to TRBJ2-5; TRBD2 matches at 8 bases. The sample was peripheral blood. The CDR3 DNA reads TGTGCCAGCAGCTTATGGTGGCAGCGGGAGAGCGAGTCCCAAGAGACCCAGTACTTC. It specifies CASSLWWQRESESQETQYF.